This entry lists 18 T cell receptor beta chains sequenced from one sample in a study of cytomegalovirus exposure and HLA in healthy donors. The table came from immunoSEQ multiplex PCR; TCRdb's copy has only in-frame clones and leaves some out. Of a few hundred thousand clones in the sample, roughly 88% were seen once. Sequenced: PBMCs. These receptor sequences come from a woman aged 25 to 39 in good health and CMV-seronegative.

J is TRBJ2-7 and V is TRBV19; TRBD2 might be the D (7 bases). Looked up from germline, CDR1 is LNHDA and CDR2 is SQIVND (reference sequence). V was pared by 6 bases and J by 4 bases, with 16 bases between. The CDR3 spans 14 residues. DNA of the CDR3: TGTGCCAGTAGCGAACAAGGGGGGGCTTACGAGCAGTACTTC. This encodes CASSEQGGAYEQYF.

This clone was recorded only once. J is TRBJ2-3 and V is TRBV9; D is perhaps TRBD2 (5 bases). Germline CDR1 reads SGDLS; CDR2 reads YYNGEE. CDR3 length: 15 amino acids. V lost 0 bases to trimming and J lost 4 bases, with 12 bases between them. This chain's CDR3 is CASSVATPAADTQYF. The DNA for the CDR3 is TGTGCCAGCAGCGTAGCTACTCCAGCGGCAGATACGCAGTATTTT.

The chain joins TRBV29-1 to TRBJ2-7; the D gene could be TRBD1 or TRBD2 (5 bases each). The CDR3 loop spans 12 amino acids. From germline, CDR1 is SQVTM and CDR2 ANQGSEA. V lost 7 bases and J 4 bases, leaving 14 bases between the germline ends. The CDR3 DNA is TGCAGCGCCCGGGACCCCAATTACGAGCAGTACTTC. Its translation: CSARDPNYEQYF.

CDR3 residues: CASSLSPQGSGYTF. In DNA, the CDR3 is TGTGCCAGCAGTTTATCTCCACAGGGAAGTGGCTACACCTTC. The chain is built from TRBV27 and TRBJ1-2, with D perhaps matching TRBD1 (6 bases). Trimming pared 0 bases from V and 7 bases from J, leaving 12 bases between. The germline gives CDR1 MNHEY, CDR2 SMNVEV (reference sequence). The CDR3 loop spans 14 amino acids.

The genes are TRBV6-6 and TRBJ1-1; D might be TRBD1 (6 bases). Germline V gene lookup returns CDR1 MNHNY and CDR2 SVGAGI (reference sequence). The CDR3 has 13 residues. V lost 7 bases and J 7 bases, leaving 16 bases between the germline ends. The CDR3 region is CASTTTRGGEAFF. CDR3 DNA sequence: TGTGCCAGCACTACGACTCGAGGGGGTGAAGCTTTCTTT.

This chain connects TRBV27 to TRBJ2-7; D perhaps matches TRBD2 (5 bases). CDR3 length equals 14 residues. Trimming took 6 bases from V and 4 from J, leaving 16 bases between them. The germline gives CDR1 MNHEY, CDR2 SMNVEV (reference sequence). CDR3 bases: TGTGCCAGCAGACCTGGGCTAGCAGCATACGAGCAGTACTTC. This gives the protein CASRPGLAAYEQYF.

CDR3: CASSLSGQGYQETQYF. Here the CDR3 DNA reads TGTGCCAGCAGTTTATCGGGACAGGGGTACCAAGAGACCCAGTACTTC. The rearrangement joins TRBV27 to TRBJ2-5; 10 nucleotides align to TRBD1. V shed 0 bases, J shed 0 bases, and the junction held 1 base outside the gene matches. Germline V CDR1 and CDR2: MNHEY, SMNVEV (reference sequence). This CDR3 region has 16 residues.

The chain carries TRBV11-3 and TRBJ2-5; D is possibly TRBD1 (6 bases). CDR3 length: 13 amino acids. V was clipped by 4 bases and J by 7 bases, with 13 bases between them. Germline-derived CDR1 and CDR2 are SGHNT and YENEEA. CDR3 sequence: CASSSSGHLTQYF. The DNA for the CDR3 is TGTGCCAGCAGCTCGTCGGGACACTTGACCCAGTACTTC.

V is TRBV11-2 and J is TRBJ2-3, with a possible D match to TRBD1 (6 bases). Germline CDR1 reads SGHAT; CDR2 reads FQNNGV. V lost 1 base and J lost 2, with 10 bases in between. The CDR3 spans 15 residues. The CDR3 coding sequence is TGTGCCAGCAGCTTAGTGGACAGCACCACAGATACGCAGTATTTT. Translation gives CASSLVDSTTDTQYF.

The V gene is TRBV5-1, the J gene TRBJ2-1; 9 nucleotides align to TRBD2. Looked up from germline, CDR1 is SGHRS and CDR2 is YFSETQ. Losses at the gene ends were 1 base for V and 6 bases for J; bases not matched to a gene: 8. There are 16 residues in the CDR3. CDR3 DNA sequence: TGCGCCAGCAGCTTGCGTACTAGCGGGCCCACCAATGAGCAGTTCTTC. Translation: CASSLRTSGPTNEQFF.

V usage is TRBV15 and J usage is TRBJ2-4; maybe TRBD2 (6 bases). CDR1 and CDR2 (germline): LNHNV, YYDKDF (reference sequence). The CDR3 sequence is 14 residues long. V dropped 9 bases and J dropped 5 bases, with 17 bases sitting between them. This chain's CDR3 is CATPKTGVENIQYF. CDR3 DNA sequence: TGTGCCACGCCAAAGACGGGAGTTGAAAACATTCAGTACTTC.

The V gene is TRBV5-1, the J gene TRBJ2-7; 9 nucleotides line up with TRBD1. After removal of 5 bases from V and 2 bases from J, the junction contained 5 bases not matched to a gene. Germline-derived CDR1 and CDR2 are SGHRS and YFSETQ. CDR3 length equals 14 residues. The CDR3 protein is CASRRTGDAYEQYF. CDR3 sequence (DNA): TGCGCCAGCAGACGGACAGGGGATGCCTACGAGCAGTACTTC.

About this clone: Other DNA sequences in this sample translate to the same CDR3. V usage is TRBV28 and J usage is TRBJ1-5; D gene ambiguous. Trimming removed 2 bases at V and 0 bases at J, with 5 bases between. CDR1 is MDHEN and CDR2 is SYDVKM in the germline V gene. CDR3 length equals 14 residues. The chain's CDR3 is CASSLDSSNQPQHF. The CDR3 nucleotides are TGTGCCAGCAGTTTAGACTCTAGCAATCAGCCCCAGCATTTT.

V gene TRBV25-1 combines with J gene TRBJ1-1; D not resolved. The V gene's germline CDR1 is MGHDK and CDR2 SYGVNS. CDR3 length equals 13 residues. Trimming removed 4 bases from V and 5 bases from J, with 11 bases in between. This CDR3 is CASSGEVQTEAFF. Written as DNA, the CDR3 is TGTGCCAGCAGTGGTGAAGTGCAAACTGAAGCTTTCTTT.

V usage is TRBV6-6 and J usage is TRBJ2-1; TRBD2 matches 8 bases. V shed 5 bases and J 1 base; nucleotides not matched to a gene: 7. The CDR3 length is 16 residues. Germline-derived CDR1 and CDR2 are MNHNY and SVGAGI (reference sequence). The CDR3 reads CASSSQSGRSYNEQFF. For the CDR3, the DNA is TGTGCCAGCAGTAGCCAGAGCGGGAGATCCTACAATGAGCAGTTCTTC.

As DNA, the CDR3 is TGCAGCGTTGAAGATCAAGTGGGACTAGTCTACGAGCAGTACTTC. Protein: CSVEDQVGLVYEQYF. The chain has TRBV29-1 and TRBJ2-7, with 8 bases lining up with TRBD2. The junction had 7 bases not matched to a gene; V was cut back by 0 bases and J by 3 bases. Per the germline V gene, CDR1 is SQVTM and CDR2 is ANQGSEA. CDR3 size: 15 residues.

This rearrangement joins TRBV28 to TRBJ1-2; D gene ambiguous. The germline V and J ends were trimmed by 2 bases and 2 bases, with 3 bases remaining between them. The CDR3 runs 12 residues. CDR1 MDHEN and CDR2 SYDVKM come from the germline V gene. CDR3 sequence: CASSLPNYGYTF. CDR3 bases: TGTGCCAGCAGTTTACCAAACTATGGCTACACCTTC.

The sample holds one count of this clone. The chain uses TRBV27 and TRBJ2-7; no clear D. The V end was cut by 2 bases, the J end by 3 bases, with 8 bases between. Germline V gene data show CDR1 as MNHEY and CDR2 as SMNVEV (reference sequence). The CDR3 runs 13 residues. The CDR3 coding sequence is TGTGCCAGCAGTTTACTGGGGAACTACGAGCAGTACTTC. Protein product: CASSLLGNYEQYF.